Sequencing of this T cell receptor (beta chain) was carried out in a study of cytomegalovirus exposure and HLA in healthy donors. Study-level findings and limits: The study put under 200 TCR beta chains on its list as cytomegalovirus-associated. Exclusion applied to some V segments, including TRBV6-2 and TRBV6-3, as they were indistinguishable.

The CDR3 is 15 amino acids. Losses at the gene ends were 5 bases for V and 5 bases for J; bases not matched to a gene: 6. CDR1 and CDR2 (germline): LNHDA, SQIVND (reference sequence). Both 60 Vbeta primers and 13 Jbeta primers went into the PCR. How the authors handled the data: Roughly 11 million shared chains were among about 80 million unique TCR beta chains counted in a later analysis. Sequenced by immunoSEQ multiplex PCR; TCRdb stores in-frame clones only, minus some. V and J calls and clone size are as listed in that table; D and trimming were resolved from the DNA. The sample lists about 160,000 clones, approximately 71% occurring once. With regard to this clone: The target antigen is unknown.

This TCR was recovered from a male donor in good health and CMV-seronegative. Sequencing input: PBMCs. V usage is TRBV19 and J usage is TRBJ2-7, with 13 bases matching TRBD2. CDR3 region: CASSSGTSGNDEQYF. The CDR3 DNA reads as TGTGCCAGTAGTTCCGGGACTAGCGGGAACGACGAGCAGTACTTC. The full variable domain, in which reference TRBV19 and TRBJ2-7 provide the parts outside the CDR3, is DGGITQSPKYLFRKEGQNVTLSCEQNLNHDAMYWYRQDPGQGLRLIYYSQIVNDFQKGDIAEGYSVSREKKESFPLTVTSAQKNPTAFYLCASSSGTSGNDEQYFGPGTRLTVT.